The source of this T cell receptor (beta chain) is a study of OX40 agonist ivuxolimab in advanced cancers. The protocol was immunoSEQ multiplex PCR, while the TCRdb copy is restricted to in-frame clones and leaves out a portion. The repertoire holds around 76,000 clones, with approximately 87% as singletons. The germline V gene has CDR1 SGHRS and CDR2 YFSETQ. This CDR3 has 14 residues. V lost 5 bases, J lost 6 bases, and 14 bases lay in between. The chain has TRBV5-1 and TRBJ2-2; weak D call: TRBD2 (6 bases). The TCR comes from an adult with an advanced solid tumor such as melanoma, head and neck, liver or kidney cancer. The sequenced sample was CD4+ or CD8+ T cells sorted from blood, obtained in a trial of the OX40 agonist ivuxolimab. CDR3 protein: CASRTGLTPGELFF. CDR3 DNA: TGCGCCAGCAGAACGGGACTGACACCCGGGGAGCTGTTTTTT. The complete variable domain, with remaining parts taken from reference TRBV5-1 and TRBJ2-2, reads KAGVTQTPRYLIKTRGQQVTLSCSPISGHRSVSWYQQTPGQGLQFLFEYFSETQRNKGNFPGRFSGRQFSNSRSEMNVSTLELGDSALYLCASRTGLTPGELFFGEGSRLTVL.